This T cell receptor beta chain was documented in a study of post-analysis software for immune sequencing data. Notes on the study in general: When the samples were clustered directly with F measure, those that had been prepared in the same batch showed strong co-clustering. There were five or six TRBV segments more frequent in patients than controls, and TRBV5-6, TRBV5-1 and TRBV20-1 were among them.

TCR beta cDNA libraries included unique molecular identifiers. The source material, about 0.95 to 10 million T cells, gave rise to roughly 500,000 cDNA molecules. TCRdb ran MiXCR on the PCR reads and lists one entry per CDR3 protein. Seen here are about half a million distinct CDR3 sequences, roughly 34% observed once, and the top ten hold about 6%. Per the germline V gene, CDR1 is DFQATT and CDR2 is SNEGSKA (reference sequence). V shed 7 bases and J 2 bases; nucleotides not matched to a gene: 6. CDR3 length equals 14 residues. With regard to this clonotype: Its specificity is unknown.

Material: blood. J is TRBJ2-3 and V is TRBV20-1; 10 bases are shared with TRBD2. The receptor was derived from a girl aged 2-17 years with multiple sclerosis. In nucleotides, the CDR3 is TGCAGTGTGGGGGGACTAGCGACCACAGATACGCAGTATTTT. Its translation: CSVGGLATTDTQYF.